This T cell receptor beta chain stems from a study of graft-versus-host responses after intestinal transplantation. Background on the study: After anti-thymocyte globulin induction, recipients took tacrolimus and steroids for three to four years.

About this clone: The antigen is not known.

Assay used: immunoSEQ multiplex PCR; TCRdb lists only in-frame clones, some missing. The repertoire holds over 100,000 clones, with 85% to 95% as singletons. Trimming removed 0 bases from V and 6 bases from J; junction bases left unmatched: 5. CDR1 LGHNA and CDR2 YNFKEQ come from the germline V gene. The CDR3 totals 15 residues. The study's findings and limits: Recipient bone marrow held GvH clones, some seen earlier in ileum or blood. High graft-versus-host to host-versus-graft T cell clonal ratios marked allografts of patients with graft-donor macrochimerism.

The V gene is TRBV4-2, the J gene TRBJ1-5, with 7 positions matching TRBD1. Sequences were derived from unstimulated CD4+ T cells sorted from spleen or lymph node cells, sampled before transplant. The TCR was taken from a human donor who was the organ donor for an intestinal transplant. For the CDR3, the DNA is TGTGCCAGCAGCCAAGATTACAGGGGCGGTCAGCCCCAGCATTTT. This gives the protein CASSQDYRGGQPQHF.